Below, 11 T cell receptor beta chains from the same sample are listed, as sequenced in a study of CD8 T cells in Susac syndrome. RNA in amounts of roughly 0.5 to 1 ug was reverse transcribed with random hexamers. One entry per CDR3 protein, called by TCRdb with MiXCR from the immunoSEQ multiplex PCR reads. The sample consists of fewer than 200,000 distinct CDR3 sequences, around 95% of them appearing once. The sequenced material came from CD8+ T cells from PBMCs. These receptors came from a human donor with multiple sclerosis.

The chain recombines TRBV9 with TRBJ2-1; 7 nucleotides align to TRBD1. CDR1 is SGDLS, CDR2 YYNGEE, per germline. V gave up 0 bases and J gave up 0 bases; unmatched junction bases: 3. The CDR3 covers 16 residues. The CDR3 loop reads CASSVEAGGSYNEQFF. The CDR3 DNA is TGTGCCAGCAGCGTAGAGGCAGGGGGCTCCTACAATGAGCAGTTCTTC. The full variable domain, with the rest looked up from reference TRBV9 and TRBJ2-1, is DSGVTQTPKHLITATGQRVTLRCSPRSGDLSVYWYQQSLDQGLQFLIQYYNGEERAKGNILERFSAQQFPDLHSELNLSSLELGDSALYFCASSVEAGGSYNEQFFGPGTRLTVL.

V usage is TRBV20-1 and J usage is TRBJ1-1; D remains ambiguous. Germline V lookup: CDR1 DFQATT, CDR2 SNEGSKA (reference sequence). CDR3 length: 13 amino acids. The ends were cut back, 2 bases at V and 1 base at J, with 8 bases in the middle. Here the CDR3 DNA reads TGCAGTGCTAGATATACAGAGAACACTGAAGCTTTCTTT. Protein: CSARYTENTEAFF.

This clonotype showed up just a few times. The rearrangement links TRBV29-1 to TRBJ2-7; D perhaps matches TRBD2 (6 bases). Germline V CDR1 and CDR2: SQVTM, ANQGSEA. Between the trimmed V and J ends, which lost 6 bases and 3 bases, there was a span of 24 bases. This CDR3 comprises 16 residues. This CDR3 is CSVNKLTISGNYEQYF. The CDR3 coding sequence is TGCAGCGTGAACAAACTCACCATTAGCGGCAACTACGAGCAGTACTTC.

V is TRBV11-2 and J is TRBJ2-1; TRBD2 matches 7 bases. This CDR3 comprises 15 residues. With 4 bases clipped from V and 2 bases from J, the junction kept 5 bases outside the gene matches. The germline gives CDR1 SGHAT, CDR2 FQNNGV. CDR3 residues: CASSSRDYPYNEQFF. The CDR3 DNA reads as TGTGCCAGCAGCTCCCGGGACTACCCCTACAATGAGCAGTTCTTC.

The chain carries TRBV14 and TRBJ2-5; the D is unclear. Germline V gene data show CDR1 as SGHDN and CDR2 as FVKESK. Trimming removed 0 bases at V and 7 bases at J, with 9 bases between. CDR3 length: 13 amino acids. This CDR3 reads CASSQDHGGTQYF. As DNA, the CDR3 is TGTGCCAGCAGCCAAGATCACGGTGGGACCCAGTACTTC.

This chain links TRBV30 with TRBJ1-1, with 9 bases lining up with TRBD1. Trimming removed 7 bases from V and 14 bases from J; junction bases left unmatched: 11. Germline CDR1 reads GTSNPN; CDR2 reads SVGIG (reference sequence). The CDR3 runs 11 residues. CDR3 sequence reads: CASYKGQGRFF. For the CDR3, the DNA is TGTGCCTCCTACAAGGGACAGGGTCGATTCTTT.

V usage is TRBV30 and J usage is TRBJ2-7; D may be TRBD2 (5 bases). Germline lookup yields CDR1 GTSNPN and CDR2 SVGIG (reference sequence). The V gene lost 3 bases and the J gene lost 0 bases, with 21 bases spanning the gap. This CDR3 has 17 amino acids. This CDR3 is CAWRGVGGRRSSYEQYF. CDR3 DNA: TGTGCCTGGAGGGGAGTAGGTGGACGTCGGAGCTCCTACGAGCAGTACTTC.

CDR3 residues: CASAPHEQYF. The CDR3 DNA reads TGTGCCAGCGCCCCTCACGAGCAGTACTTC. The gene calls are TRBV18 and TRBJ2-7; unclear D gene. CDR1 KGHSH and CDR2 LQKENI come from the germline V gene. Trimming removed 8 bases at V and 5 bases at J, with 7 bases between. This CDR3 comprises 10 residues.

A word on this clonotype: At one boundary the junction diverges from the germline segment, which might be a read error. The V and J genes are TRBV7-2 and TRBJ1-2; 9 bases match TRBD1. The V gene's germline CDR1 is SGHTA and CDR2 FQGNSA. This CDR3 is 17 amino acids long. The CDR3 sequence is CASSLALRQGGHYGYTF. The DNA of the CDR3 is TGTGCCAGCAGCCTAGCCCTGAGACAGGGGGGACACTATGGCTACACCTTC.

The chain uses TRBV30 and TRBJ1-1; D gene unclear. There are 11 residues in the CDR3. Germline lookup yields CDR1 GTSNPN and CDR2 SVGIG (reference sequence). V lost 7 bases and J 1 base, leaving 7 bases between the germline ends. The CDR3 spells CASESNTEAFF. The CDR3 DNA follows: TGTGCCTCCGAGTCGAACACTGAAGCTTTCTTT. Full variable domain (outside the CDR3, taken from reference TRBV30 and TRBJ1-1): SQTIHQWPATLVQPVGSPLSLECTVEGTSNPNLYWYRQAAGRGLQLLFYSVGIGQISSEVPQNLSASRPQDRQFILSSKKLLLSDSGFYLCASESNTEAFFGQGTRLTVV.

The chain uses TRBV27 and TRBJ2-5; 12 nucleotides align to TRBD2. V gave up 9 bases and J gave up 5 bases; unmatched junction bases: 13. CDR1 is MNHEY, CDR2 SMNVEV, per germline (reference sequence). The CDR3 has 16 amino acids. The CDR3 reads CASSGLAGLPVETQYF. The CDR3 nucleotides are TGTGCCAGTTCGGGACTAGCGGGCCTCCCTGTGGAGACCCAGTACTTC.